This T cell receptor beta chain was observed in a study of T cell repertoires in cytomegalovirus infection (dated by TCRdb to the late 2010s). Turning to the overall study: Donor HLA type was relevant to the analysis, as public TCR beta signatures indicated carriage of CMV infection together with the matching HLA type.

TCRdb shows the sequencer as Illumina HiSeq 1500. TCRdb handled the public reads itself, with Q25 trimming in fastp and clone calling in MiXCR, and kept productive beta chains. Every CDR3 protein is listed once, alongside the most common genes and DNA of its rows. The sample yields around 190,000 distinct CDR3 sequences; 14% were counted once. The top ten clones comprise roughly 27% of the sample. V lost 6 bases and J lost 2 bases, and the count of bases not matched to a germline gene is 9. CDR1 and CDR2 are read off the germline V gene as MNHEY and SVGEGT. The CDR3 runs 15 residues from the cysteine to the phenylalanine. The CDR3 DNA has 45 bases and is translated from base 1. The paper's findings and limits, for the study overall: In the ex vivo response, HLA-C-restricted CMV-specific TCR beta clonotypes were dominant, and in two of eight donors the single most frequent clonotype came from this HLA-C-restricted group. In both this cohort and an independent roughly 350-donor cohort, the cumulative frequency of public TCR beta family members distinguished carriers of CMV infection plus the relevant HLA type.

The sample holds a few counts of this clonotype. The antigen it recognizes is unknown. There are no base qualities to consult, and no much larger clone falls within one base. The sequence joins TRBV6-2 or TRBV6-3 to TRBJ2-7; a stretch of 8 junction bases matches TRBD2. Input material: PBMCs. This receptor was identified in a human donor in good health (CMV status not recorded). Some clones in this sample may be carry-over from other donors' samples. The DNA sequence follows: TGTGCCAGCAGCTTGAGCGGGAGCCCACCCTACGAGCAGTACTTC. Its translation reads: CASSLSGSPPYEQYF.